The 17 T cell receptor beta chains below come from one sample, sequenced in a study of blood T cell repertoires in COVID-19. This table comes from immunoSEQ multiplex PCR, and its TCRdb copy is limited to in-frame clones, with some not included. The sample yields 350,000 to 550,000 clones, approximately 90% seen once. The sample was peripheral blood. Source of these receptors: a woman aged 25 to 39 with acute or convalescent COVID-19.

The V and J genes are TRBV4-1 and TRBJ1-6; possibly TRBD1 for D (5 bases). Germline CDR1 MGHRA, CDR2 YSYEKL. This CDR3 is built from 17 residues. The ends were cut back, 0 bases at V and 6 bases at J, with 15 bases in the middle. CDR3 nucleotide sequence: TGCGCCAGCAGCCAAGATTTAGGGGTTATGGGTAATTCACCCCTCCACTTT. Translated, it gives CASSQDLGVMGNSPLHF.

A note on this clone: The sample contains more than one DNA sequence encoding this CDR3. V usage is TRBV6-6 and J usage is TRBJ1-5, with 7 nucleotides matching TRBD1. J gave up 2 bases and V 2 bases, and 3 bases lay outside the gene matches. Germline V gene sequence: CDR1 MNHNY, CDR2 SVGAGI (reference sequence). The CDR3 totals 15 residues. The CDR3 DNA reads TGTGCCAGCAGTTACCCCGGACAGGGCAATCAGCCCCAGCATTTT. Translating gives CASSYPGQGNQPQHF.

The chain joins TRBV7-8 to TRBJ1-6; D uncertain. Trimming cost V 1 base and J 10 bases, with 14 bases left between them. The CDR3 extends over 15 amino acids. The germline CDR1 and CDR2 sequences are SGHVS and FQNEAQ. The CDR3: CASSLVEASGSPLHF. DNA for the CDR3: TGTGCCAGCAGCTTAGTTGAGGCGTCCGGCTCACCCCTCCACTTT.

The chain employs TRBV2 and TRBJ2-1, with 9 bases aligning to TRBD2. V lost 7 bases, J lost 2 bases, and 3 bases stayed unmatched. CDR3 length equals 14 residues. From germline, CDR1 is SNHLY and CDR2 FYNNEI. Here the CDR3 DNA reads TGTGCCAGCAAGGAGCGGGGGGCCTACAATGAGCAGTTCTTC. Its protein product is CASKERGAYNEQFF.

V is TRBV10-2 and J is TRBJ2-5; D might be TRBD2 (6 bases). The ends were cut back, 4 bases at V and 1 base at J, with 10 bases in the middle. The CDR3 has 14 amino acids. CDR1 and CDR2 from the germline V gene are WSHSY and SAAADI. As DNA, the CDR3 is TGCGCCAGCAGTGGATCACTAGCCCAAGAGACCCAGTACTTC. Protein sequence: CASSGSLAQETQYF.

The chain is built from TRBV6-2 or TRBV6-3 and TRBJ2-5; tentatively, D is TRBD2 (5 bases). The CDR3 contains 16 residues. Germline assignment: CDR1 MNHEY and CDR2 SVGEGT. Trimming shortened V by 6 bases and J by 1 base, and 18 bases separated the two germline ends. CDR3 in amino acids: CASSHIPPGSQETQYF. CDR3 DNA: TGTGCCAGCAGCCATATACCTCCGGGGAGCCAAGAGACCCAGTACTTC.

The gene calls are TRBV15 and TRBJ1-2, with no clear D. Germline CDR1 reads LNHNV; CDR2 reads YYDKDF (reference sequence). The V end was cut by 1 base, the J end by 6 bases, with 15 bases between. This CDR3 spans 15 amino acids. CDR3 loop: CATSRVRPERDGYTF. In DNA form, the CDR3 reads TGTGCCACCAGCAGAGTCCGACCCGAGAGGGATGGCTACACCTTC.

The chain has TRBV10-2 and TRBJ1-2, with unresolved D. The CDR3 has 14 residues. Germline CDR1 WSHSY, CDR2 SAAADI. Trimming left V 0 bases short and J 6 bases short, with 11 bases between. In DNA, the CDR3 is TGCGCCAGCAGTGAGTCGCGGGTTGCCAATGGCTACACCTTC. Amino acids: CASSESRVANGYTF.

The chain links TRBV2 to TRBJ1-1; D gene ambiguous. This CDR3 contains 14 residues. V was shortened by 3 bases and J by 1 base, with 9 bases between the two germline ends. Germline V CDR1 and CDR2: SNHLY, FYNNEI. The CDR3 is CASSDPGSNTEAFF. CDR3 in DNA: TGTGCCAGCAGTGATCCAGGTTCGAACACTGAAGCTTTCTTT.

The gene calls are TRBV11-2 and TRBJ2-3; 7 bases align to TRBD2. V trimming: 4 bases; J trimming: 6 bases; junction bases outside the gene matches: 13. The germline V gene encodes CDR1 SGHAT and CDR2 FQNNGV. The CDR3 totals 16 residues. CDR3 residues: CASSSRGSGVWDTQYF. Here the CDR3 DNA reads TGTGCCAGCAGCTCTAGGGGAAGCGGGGTGTGGGATACGCAGTATTTT.

J is TRBJ1-1 and V is TRBV6-6; D gene ambiguous. The CDR3 is 15 amino acids. CDR1 MNHNY and CDR2 SVGAGI come from the germline V gene (reference sequence). V was trimmed by 6 bases and J by 5 bases, leaving 19 bases between them. This chain's CDR3 is CASRLPSRGDTEAFF. CDR3 DNA sequence: TGTGCCAGCAGACTACCCAGTCGGGGAGATACTGAAGCTTTCTTT.

This chain uses TRBV10-3 with TRBJ2-5; D gene uncertain. CDR3 length: 12 residues. The germline V gene has CDR1 ENHRY and CDR2 SYGVKD. V was clipped by 3 bases and J by 3 bases, with 5 bases between them. The DNA for the CDR3 is TGTGCCATCAGTGACGAGGAAGAGACCCAGTACTTC. It yields the protein CAISDEEETQYF.

The sample holds one count of this clone. The V call is TRBV19, the J call TRBJ1-6, with 10 bases aligning to TRBD1. This CDR3 has 17 residues. After removal of 4 bases from V and 9 bases from J, the junction contained 12 bases not matched to a gene. Germline CDR1 reads LNHDA; CDR2 reads SQIVND (reference sequence). This chain's CDR3 is CASSTGDRGQRSSPLHF. CDR3 nucleotide sequence: TGTGCCAGTAGTACGGGGGACAGGGGACAGCGAAGTTCACCCCTCCACTTT.

This chain links TRBV6-5 with TRBJ1-1, with D perhaps matching TRBD1 (6 bases). The germline V gene encodes CDR1 MNHEY and CDR2 SVGAGI. The CDR3 contains 15 residues. Trimming took 5 bases from V and 6 from J, leaving 19 bases between them. This CDR3 is CASSRRQALRPEAFF. CDR3 sequence (DNA): TGTGCCAGCAGTAGAAGACAGGCCCTTCGTCCTGAAGCTTTCTTT.

This chain joins TRBV7-8 and TRBJ1-5, with 7 bases lining up with TRBD1. The V and J ends lost 5 bases and 2 bases, in that order; junction bases with no gene match: 21. CDR1 SGHVS and CDR2 FQNEAQ come from the germline V gene. The CDR3 runs 20 residues. The CDR3 coding sequence is TGTGCCAGCAGCCCGTACCGAGGGGGCGCGAGATCACGGGGCAATCAGCCCCAGCATTTT. Translation: CASSPYRGGARSRGNQPQHF.

The DNA of the CDR3 is TGTGCCAGCAGCGCGAGCGGGGCCATCCAAGAGACCCAGTACTTC. Translation: CASSASGAIQETQYF. V usage is TRBV9 and J usage is TRBJ2-5; 7 bases map to TRBD2. The length of the CDR3 is 15 residues. Trimming removed 3 bases from V and 1 base from J; junction bases left unmatched: 6. CDR1 is SGDLS and CDR2 is YYNGEE in the germline V gene.

V is TRBV5-5 and J is TRBJ2-3; TRBD1 might be the D (6 bases). Germline V gene lookup returns CDR1 SGHKS and CDR2 YYEKEE (reference sequence). CDR3 length equals 15 residues. Trimming stripped 2 bases from V and 0 bases from J, with 10 bases between. In DNA, the CDR3 is TGTGCCAGCAGCTTCGGGGACACTAGCACAGATACGCAGTATTTT. Its translation: CASSFGDTSTDTQYF.